Sequencing of this T cell receptor beta chain was carried out in a study of regulatory T cells in long-lasting Graves disease. Time point here: persistent/refractory GD, antithyroid drugs over 5 years with positive TRAb. Isolated PBMC RNA provided the starting material for the TCR library. Library construction for TCR beta used iRepertoire HTBI primers and Arm-PCR of CDR3 regions. One entry per CDR3 protein, called by TCRdb with MiXCR from the multiplex PCR reads. The table includes about 310,000 distinct CDR3 sequences, 20% to 25% detected once. Study-wide results and limits: Persistent disease preferred TRBV28, TRBJ1-2 and TRBJ2-5.

This clonotype appeared a few times. Its antigen is unknown. This CDR3 spans 15 amino acids. Germline loops: CDR1 SGHNT, CDR2 YENEEA. With V trimmed by 0 bases and J by 2 bases, 2 bases remained unmatched. The sequence derives from a female donor with Graves disease. This chain uses TRBV11-3 with TRBJ2-3; 7 bases map to TRBD1. The material sequenced was peripheral blood mononuclear cells (PBMCs), taken when the disease was refractory, from a patient treated with antithyroid drugs. CDR3 sequence: CASSLDGTDTDTQYF. The CDR3 bases are TGTGCCAGCAGCTTAGATGGGACAGACACAGATACGCAGTATTTT.